These 3 T cell receptor beta chains were all obtained from the same sample, sequenced in a study of T cells after yellow fever vaccination. One entry per CDR3 protein, called by TCRdb with MiXCR from the 5' RACE reads. The table lists about 340,000 distinct CDR3 sequences, over 8% of them singletons. Source: PBMCs, taken on the day of the first yellow fever vaccination. All receptors derive from a man aged 18-30 years who received the YFV17D yellow fever vaccine.

This clonotype occurred a few times. The chain combines TRBV20-1 with TRBJ2-5; TRBD2 aligns across 9 bases. The CDR3 contains 14 residues. Losses at the gene ends were 3 bases for V and 2 bases for J; bases not matched to a gene: 4. Germline CDR1 DFQATT, CDR2 SNEGSKA (reference sequence). DNA for the CDR3: TGCAGTGCTAGGGGACTAGCCCATCAAGAGACCCAGTACTTC. This codes for CSARGLAHQETQYF.

On this clonotype: This may be a read error, as it is one base from a much larger clone. The chain carries TRBV2 and TRBJ2-1; a weak D match, TRBD2 (6 bases). Germline assignment: CDR1 SNHLY and CDR2 FYNNEI. Trimming removed 3 bases from V and 10 bases from J, with 13 bases in between. CDR3 length: 13 residues. CDR3 residues: CASSEGTPEEQFF. The CDR3 DNA is TGTGCCAGCAGTGAGGGGACTCCTGAGGAGCAGTTCTTC. The entire variable domain, with the rest obtained from reference TRBV2 and TRBJ2-1, is as follows: EPEVTQTPSHQVTQMGQEVILRCVPISNHLYFYWYRQILGQKVEFLVSFYNNEISEKSEIFDDQFSVERPDGSNFTLKIRSTKLEDSAMYFCASSEGTPEEQFFGPGTRLTVL.

In its sample, this clonotype was seen a few times. The rearrangement joins TRBV7-9 to TRBJ2-7, with TRBD1 matching over 11 bases. The V gene end was trimmed by 4 bases and the J gene end by 6 bases; junction bases not matched to a gene: 5. The CDR3 runs to 14 residues. Germline V CDR1 and CDR2: SEHNR, FQNEAQ (reference sequence). The CDR3: CASSYSGTGGEQYV. The DNA of the CDR3 is TGTGCCAGCAGCTACTCCGGGACAGGGGGCGAGCAGTACGTC.